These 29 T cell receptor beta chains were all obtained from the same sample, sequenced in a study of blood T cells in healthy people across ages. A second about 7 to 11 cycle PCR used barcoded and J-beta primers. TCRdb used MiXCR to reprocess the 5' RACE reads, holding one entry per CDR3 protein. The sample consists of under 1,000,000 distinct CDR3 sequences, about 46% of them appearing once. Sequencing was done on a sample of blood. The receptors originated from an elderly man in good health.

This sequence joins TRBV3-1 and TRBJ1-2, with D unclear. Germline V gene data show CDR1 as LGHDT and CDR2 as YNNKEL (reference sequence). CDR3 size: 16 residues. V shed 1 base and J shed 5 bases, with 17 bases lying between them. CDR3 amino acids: CASSQVGPPGLYGYTF. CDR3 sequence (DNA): TGTGCCAGCAGCCAAGTCGGGCCTCCCGGATTGTATGGCTACACCTTC. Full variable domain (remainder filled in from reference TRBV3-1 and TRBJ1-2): DTAVSQTPKYLVTQMGNDKSIKCEQNLGHDTMYWYKQDSKKFLKIMFSYNNKELIINETVPNRFSPKSPDKAHLNLHINSLELGDSAVYFCASSQVGPPGLYGYTFGSGTRLTVV.

CDR3 bases: TGTGCCAGCAGCTTTCAGGGGGCTGGAAACACCATATATTTT. Translated, it gives CASSFQGAGNTIYF. This chain uses TRBV5-5 with TRBJ1-3; 7 positions agree with TRBD1. Looked up from germline, CDR1 is SGHKS and CDR2 is YYEKEE (reference sequence). V lost 2 bases, J lost 2 bases, and 1 base stayed unmatched. This CDR3 region has 14 residues. The whole variable domain, filled in from reference TRBV5-5 and TRBJ1-3, reads DAGVTQSPTHLIKTRGQQVTLRCSPISGHKSVSWYQQVLGQGPQFIFQYYEKEERGRGNFPDRFSARQFPNYSSELNVNALLLGDSALYLCASSFQGAGNTIYFGEGSWLTVV.

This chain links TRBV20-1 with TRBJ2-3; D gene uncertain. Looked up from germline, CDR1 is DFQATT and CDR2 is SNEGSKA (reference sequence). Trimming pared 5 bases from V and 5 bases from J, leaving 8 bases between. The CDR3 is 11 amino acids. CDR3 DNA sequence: TGCAGTGCTTGGGTCGGAGATACGCAGTATTTT. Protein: CSAWVGDTQYF.

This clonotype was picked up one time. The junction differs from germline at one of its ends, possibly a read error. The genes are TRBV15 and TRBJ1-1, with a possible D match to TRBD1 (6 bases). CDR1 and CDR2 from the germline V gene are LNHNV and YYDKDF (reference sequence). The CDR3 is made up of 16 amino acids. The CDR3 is CATSPMGKGGDTGAFF. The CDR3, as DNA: TGTGCCACCAGCCCTATGGGGAAGGGGGGAGACACTGGAGCTTTCTTT.

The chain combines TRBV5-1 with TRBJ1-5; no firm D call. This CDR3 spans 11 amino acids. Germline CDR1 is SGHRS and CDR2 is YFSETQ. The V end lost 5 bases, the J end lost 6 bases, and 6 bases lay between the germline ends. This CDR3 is CASRRAQPQHF. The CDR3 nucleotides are TGCGCCAGCAGGAGGGCTCAGCCCCAGCATTTT.

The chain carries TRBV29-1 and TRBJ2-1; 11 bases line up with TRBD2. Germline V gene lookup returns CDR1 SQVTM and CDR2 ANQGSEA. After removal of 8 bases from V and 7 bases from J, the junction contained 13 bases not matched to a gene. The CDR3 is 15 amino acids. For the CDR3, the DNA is TGCAGCCTCCCGGTGCCTAGCGGGAGGCTGAATGAGCAGTTCTTC. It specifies CSLPVPSGRLNEQFF.

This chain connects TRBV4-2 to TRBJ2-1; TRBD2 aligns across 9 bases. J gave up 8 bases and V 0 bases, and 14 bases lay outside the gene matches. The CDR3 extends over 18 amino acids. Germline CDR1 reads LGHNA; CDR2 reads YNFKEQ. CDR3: CASSQDWSGASGNHEQFF. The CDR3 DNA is TGTGCCAGCAGCCAAGATTGGAGTGGGGCTAGCGGGAACCATGAGCAGTTCTTC.

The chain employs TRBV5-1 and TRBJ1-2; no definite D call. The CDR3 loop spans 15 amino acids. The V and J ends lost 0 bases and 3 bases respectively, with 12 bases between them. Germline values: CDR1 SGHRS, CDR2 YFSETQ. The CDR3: CASSLGPGDYYGYTF. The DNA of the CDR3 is TGCGCCAGCAGCTTGGGTCCAGGCGACTACTATGGCTACACCTTC.

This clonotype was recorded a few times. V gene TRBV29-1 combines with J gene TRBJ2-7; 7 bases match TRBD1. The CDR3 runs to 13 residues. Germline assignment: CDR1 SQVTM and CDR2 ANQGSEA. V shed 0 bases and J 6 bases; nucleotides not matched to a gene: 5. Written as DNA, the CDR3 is TGCAGCGTTGAAGAGGCGCGACAGGGCGAGCAGTACTTC. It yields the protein CSVEEARQGEQYF.

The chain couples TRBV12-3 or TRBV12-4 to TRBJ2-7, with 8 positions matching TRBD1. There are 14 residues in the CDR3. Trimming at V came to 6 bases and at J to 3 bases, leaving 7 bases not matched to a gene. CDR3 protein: CASRRTGYFYEQYF. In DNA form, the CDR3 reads TGTGCCAGCAGAAGGACAGGGTATTTCTACGAGCAGTACTTC.

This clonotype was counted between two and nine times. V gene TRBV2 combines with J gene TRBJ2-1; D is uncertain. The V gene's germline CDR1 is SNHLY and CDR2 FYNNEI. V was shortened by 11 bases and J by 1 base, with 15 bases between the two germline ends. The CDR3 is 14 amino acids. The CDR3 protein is CASNSQKSYNEQFF. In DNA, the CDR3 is TGTGCCTCTAACAGTCAGAAGTCCTACAATGAGCAGTTCTTC.

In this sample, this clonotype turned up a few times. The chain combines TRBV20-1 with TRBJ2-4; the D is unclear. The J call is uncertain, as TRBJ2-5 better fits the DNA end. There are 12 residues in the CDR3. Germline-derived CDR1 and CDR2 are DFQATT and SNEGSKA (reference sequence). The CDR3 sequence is CSAATDEETQYF. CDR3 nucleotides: TGCAGTGCCGCCACCGACGAGGAGACCCAGTACTTC.

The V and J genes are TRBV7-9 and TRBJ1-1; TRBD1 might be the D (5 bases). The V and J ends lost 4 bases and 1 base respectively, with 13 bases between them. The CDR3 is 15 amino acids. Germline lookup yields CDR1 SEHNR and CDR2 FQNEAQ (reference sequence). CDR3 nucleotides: TGTGCCAGCAGCTCTTCGACAGCCCAGAACACTGAAGCTTTCTTT. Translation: CASSSSTAQNTEAFF.

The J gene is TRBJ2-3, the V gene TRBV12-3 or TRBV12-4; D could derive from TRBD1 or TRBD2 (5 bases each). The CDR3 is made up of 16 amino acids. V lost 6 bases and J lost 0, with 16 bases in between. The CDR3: CASSIGTASSTDTQYF. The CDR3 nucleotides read TGTGCCAGCAGCATAGGGACGGCCTCTAGCACAGATACGCAGTATTTT.

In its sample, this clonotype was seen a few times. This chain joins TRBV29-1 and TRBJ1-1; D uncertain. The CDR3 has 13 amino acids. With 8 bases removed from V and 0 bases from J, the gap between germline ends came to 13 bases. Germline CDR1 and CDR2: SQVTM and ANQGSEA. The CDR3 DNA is TGCAGCACCCAAATCAATCTGAACACTGAAGCTTTCTTT. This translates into CSTQINLNTEAFF.

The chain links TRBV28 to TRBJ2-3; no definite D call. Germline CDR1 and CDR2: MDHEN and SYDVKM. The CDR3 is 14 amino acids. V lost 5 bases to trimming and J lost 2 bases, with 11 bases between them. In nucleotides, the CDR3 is TGTGCCAGCAGTCCCTACGAGGACACAGATACGCAGTATTTT. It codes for CASSPYEDTDTQYF.

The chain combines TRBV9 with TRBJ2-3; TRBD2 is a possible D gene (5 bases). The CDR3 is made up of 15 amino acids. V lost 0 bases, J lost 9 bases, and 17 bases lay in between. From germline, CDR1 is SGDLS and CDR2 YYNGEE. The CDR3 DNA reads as TGTGCCAGCAGCGTAGTAGGAGATTACGAGGGAACGCAGTATTTT. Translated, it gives CASSVVGDYEGTQYF.

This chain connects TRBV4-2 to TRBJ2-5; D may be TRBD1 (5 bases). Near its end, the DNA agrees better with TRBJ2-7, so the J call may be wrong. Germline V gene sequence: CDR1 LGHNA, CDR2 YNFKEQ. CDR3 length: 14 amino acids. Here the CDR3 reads CASSPTVGRNEQYF. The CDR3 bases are TGTGCCAGCAGCCCGACAGTGGGCAGAAACGAGCAGTACTTC.

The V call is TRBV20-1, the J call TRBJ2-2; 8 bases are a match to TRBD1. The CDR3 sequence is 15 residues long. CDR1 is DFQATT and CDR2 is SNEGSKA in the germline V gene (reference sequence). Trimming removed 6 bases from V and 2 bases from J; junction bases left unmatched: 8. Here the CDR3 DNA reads TGCAGTGCAAGGGGGGACAGGCTAAACACCGGGGAGCTGTTTTTT. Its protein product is CSARGDRLNTGELFF.

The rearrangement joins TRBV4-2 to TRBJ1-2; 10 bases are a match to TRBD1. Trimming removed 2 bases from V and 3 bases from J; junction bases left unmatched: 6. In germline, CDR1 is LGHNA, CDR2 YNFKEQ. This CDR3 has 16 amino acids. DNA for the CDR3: TGTGCCAGCAGCCAATCGGGACAGGGGATTTACTATGGCTACACCTTC. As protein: CASSQSGQGIYYGYTF.

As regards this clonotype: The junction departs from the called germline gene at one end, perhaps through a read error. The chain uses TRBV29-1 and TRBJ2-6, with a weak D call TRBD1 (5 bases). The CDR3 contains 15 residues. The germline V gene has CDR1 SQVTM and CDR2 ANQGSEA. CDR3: CSVEDWGAGANILTF. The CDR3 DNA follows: TGCAGCGTTGAAGATTGGGGTGCTGGGGCCAACATCCTGACTTTC. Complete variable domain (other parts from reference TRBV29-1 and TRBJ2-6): SAVISQKPSRDICQRGTSLTIQCQVDSQVTMMFWYRQQPGQSLTLIATANQGSEATYESGFVIDKFPISRPNLTFSTLTVSNMSPEDSSIYLCSVEDWGAGANILTFGAGSRLTVL.

The CDR3 DNA is TGTGCCAGCAGTACCTCCGCTAGAGGGGGGGCCGAAAACATTCAGTACTTC. It specifies CASSTSARGGAENIQYF. The chain carries TRBV6-5 and TRBJ2-4; tentatively, D is TRBD2 (7 bases). CDR1 and CDR2 from the germline V gene are MNHEY and SVGAGI. V was shortened by 5 bases and J by 5 bases, with 22 bases between the two germline ends. The CDR3 spans 17 residues.

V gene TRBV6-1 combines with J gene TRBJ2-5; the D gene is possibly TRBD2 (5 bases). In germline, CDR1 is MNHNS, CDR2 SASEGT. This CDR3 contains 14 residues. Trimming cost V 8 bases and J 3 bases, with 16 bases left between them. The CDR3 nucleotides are TGTGCCAGCGCGCCCGGGGTTGTTAAAGAGACCCAGTACTTC. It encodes CASAPGVVKETQYF.

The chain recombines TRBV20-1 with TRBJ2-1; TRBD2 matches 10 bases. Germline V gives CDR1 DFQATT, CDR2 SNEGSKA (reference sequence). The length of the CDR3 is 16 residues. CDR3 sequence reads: CKPGSGRALIYNEQFF. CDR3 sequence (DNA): TGCAAGCCGGGCAGCGGGAGGGCCTTGATCTACAATGAGCAGTTCTTC.

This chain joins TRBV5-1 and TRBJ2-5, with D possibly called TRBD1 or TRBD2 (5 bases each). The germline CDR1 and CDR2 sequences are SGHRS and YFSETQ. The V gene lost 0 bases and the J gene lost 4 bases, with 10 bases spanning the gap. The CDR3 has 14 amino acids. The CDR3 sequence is CASSLGTGPETQYF. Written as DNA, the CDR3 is TGCGCCAGCAGCTTGGGTACGGGACCAGAGACCCAGTACTTC.

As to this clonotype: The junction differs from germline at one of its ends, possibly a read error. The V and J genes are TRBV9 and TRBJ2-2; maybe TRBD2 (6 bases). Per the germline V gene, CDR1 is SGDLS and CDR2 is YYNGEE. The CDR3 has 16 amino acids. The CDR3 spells CANSVEAGSNTGELFF. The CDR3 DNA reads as TGTGCCAACAGCGTAGAGGCGGGATCGAACACCGGGGAGCTGTTTTTT.

CDR3 in amino acids: CASSLAAGATNEKLFF. In DNA, the CDR3 is TGTGCCAGCAGCTTAGCGGCCGGAGCAACTAATGAAAAACTGTTTTTT. The chain combines TRBV7-8 with TRBJ1-4, with D hard to call. CDR1 and CDR2 (germline): SGHVS, FQNEAQ. The CDR3 has 16 residues. Trimming left V 0 bases short and J 0 bases short, with 8 bases between. The full variable domain, in which reference TRBV7-8 and TRBJ1-4 provide the parts outside the CDR3, is GAGVSQSPRYKVAKRGQDVALRCDPISGHVSLFWYQQALGQGPEFLTYFQNEAQLDKSGLPSDRFFAERPEGSVSTLKIQRTQQEDSAVYLCASSLAAGATNEKLFFGSGTQLSVL.

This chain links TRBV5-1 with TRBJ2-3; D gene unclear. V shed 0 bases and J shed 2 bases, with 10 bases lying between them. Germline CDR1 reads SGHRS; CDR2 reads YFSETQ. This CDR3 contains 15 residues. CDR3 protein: CASSLDATYTDTQYF. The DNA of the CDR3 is TGCGCCAGCAGCTTGGACGCGACCTACACAGATACGCAGTATTTT. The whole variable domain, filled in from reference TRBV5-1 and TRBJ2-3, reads KAGVTQTPRYLIKTRGQQVTLSCSPISGHRSVSWYQQTPGQGLQFLFEYFSETQRNKGNFPGRFSGRQFSNSRSEMNVSTLELGDSALYLCASSLDATYTDTQYFGPGTRLTVL.

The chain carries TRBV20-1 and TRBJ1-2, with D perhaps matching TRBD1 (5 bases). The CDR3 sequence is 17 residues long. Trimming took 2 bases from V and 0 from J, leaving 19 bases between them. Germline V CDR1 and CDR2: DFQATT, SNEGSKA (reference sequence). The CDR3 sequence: CSARPPGRQTSNYGYTF. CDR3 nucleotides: TGCAGTGCTAGACCCCCCGGACGACAGACATCTAACTATGGCTACACCTTC.